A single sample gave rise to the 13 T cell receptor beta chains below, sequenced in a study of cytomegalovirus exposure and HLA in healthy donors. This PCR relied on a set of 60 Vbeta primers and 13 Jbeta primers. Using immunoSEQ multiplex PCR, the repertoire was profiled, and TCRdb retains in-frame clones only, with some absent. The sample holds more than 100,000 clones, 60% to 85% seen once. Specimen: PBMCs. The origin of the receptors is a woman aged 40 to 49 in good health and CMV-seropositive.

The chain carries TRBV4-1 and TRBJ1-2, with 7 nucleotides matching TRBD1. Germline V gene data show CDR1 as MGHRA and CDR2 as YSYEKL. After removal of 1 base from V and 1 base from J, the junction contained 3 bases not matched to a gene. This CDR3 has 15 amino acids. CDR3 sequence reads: CASSQVRDSNYGYTF. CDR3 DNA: TGCGCCAGCAGCCAAGTGCGGGACAGTAACTATGGCTACACCTTC.

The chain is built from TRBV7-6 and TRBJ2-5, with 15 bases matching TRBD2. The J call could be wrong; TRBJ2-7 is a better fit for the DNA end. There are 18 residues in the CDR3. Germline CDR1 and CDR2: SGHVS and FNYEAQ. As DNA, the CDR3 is TGTGCCAGCAGCTTAGCGGGGACTAGCGGGAGGACCACCTACGAGCAGTACTTC. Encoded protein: CASSLAGTSGRTTYEQYF.

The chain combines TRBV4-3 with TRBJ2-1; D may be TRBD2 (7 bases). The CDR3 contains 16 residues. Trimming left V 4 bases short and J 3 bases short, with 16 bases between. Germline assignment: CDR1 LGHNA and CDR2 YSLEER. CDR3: CASSLSGEGGYNEQFF. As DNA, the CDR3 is TGCGCCAGCAGCCTCAGCGGGGAGGGGGGCTACAATGAGCAGTTCTTC.

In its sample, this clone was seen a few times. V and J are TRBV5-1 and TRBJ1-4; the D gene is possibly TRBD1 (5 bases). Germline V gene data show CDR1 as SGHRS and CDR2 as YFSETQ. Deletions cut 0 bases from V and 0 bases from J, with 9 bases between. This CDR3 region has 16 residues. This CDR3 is CASSLGQFTTNEKLFF. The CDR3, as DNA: TGCGCCAGCAGCTTGGGACAGTTCACAACTAATGAAAAACTGTTTTTT.

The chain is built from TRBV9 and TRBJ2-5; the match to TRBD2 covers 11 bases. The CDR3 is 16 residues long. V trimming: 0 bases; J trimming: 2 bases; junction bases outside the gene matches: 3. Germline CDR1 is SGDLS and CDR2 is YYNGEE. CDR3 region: CASSVAGLAGQETQYF. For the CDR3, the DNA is TGTGCCAGCAGCGTAGCTGGACTAGCGGGTCAAGAGACCCAGTACTTC. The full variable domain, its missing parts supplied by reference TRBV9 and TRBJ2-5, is DSGVTQTPKHLITATGQRVTLRCSPRSGDLSVYWYQQSLDQGLQFLIQYYNGEERAKGNILERFSAQQFPDLHSELNLSSLELGDSALYFCASSVAGLAGQETQYFGPGTRLLVL.

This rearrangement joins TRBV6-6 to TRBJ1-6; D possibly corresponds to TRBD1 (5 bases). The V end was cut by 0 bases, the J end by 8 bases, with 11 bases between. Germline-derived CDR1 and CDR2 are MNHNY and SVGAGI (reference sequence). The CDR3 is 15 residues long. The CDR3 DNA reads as TGTGCCAGCAGTTACTCGACAGCGTGGGATTCACCCCTCCACTTT. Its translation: CASSYSTAWDSPLHF.

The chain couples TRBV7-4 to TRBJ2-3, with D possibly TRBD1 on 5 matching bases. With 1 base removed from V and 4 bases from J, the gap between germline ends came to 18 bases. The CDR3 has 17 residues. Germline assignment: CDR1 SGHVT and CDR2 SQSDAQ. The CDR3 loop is CASSLEGISHGADTQYF. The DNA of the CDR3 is TGTGCCAGCAGCTTAGAGGGGATATCGCATGGCGCAGATACGCAGTATTTT.

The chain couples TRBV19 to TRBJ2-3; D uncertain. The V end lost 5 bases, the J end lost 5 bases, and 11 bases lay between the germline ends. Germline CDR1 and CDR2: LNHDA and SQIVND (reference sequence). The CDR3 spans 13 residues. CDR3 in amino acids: CASSVGPRDTQYF. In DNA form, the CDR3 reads TGTGCCAGTAGTGTTGGGCCGCGAGATACGCAGTATTTT. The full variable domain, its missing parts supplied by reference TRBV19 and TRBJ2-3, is DGGITQSPKYLFRKEGQNVTLSCEQNLNHDAMYWYRQDPGQGLRLIYYSQIVNDFQKGDIAEGYSVSREKKESFPLTVTSAQKNPTAFYLCASSVGPRDTQYFGPGTRLTVL.

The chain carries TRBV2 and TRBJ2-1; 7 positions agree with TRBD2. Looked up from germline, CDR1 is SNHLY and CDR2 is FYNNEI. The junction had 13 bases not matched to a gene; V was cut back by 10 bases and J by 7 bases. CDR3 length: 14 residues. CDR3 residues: CATQIGLGPNEQFF. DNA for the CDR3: TGTGCCACCCAAATTGGACTAGGGCCGAATGAGCAGTTCTTC.

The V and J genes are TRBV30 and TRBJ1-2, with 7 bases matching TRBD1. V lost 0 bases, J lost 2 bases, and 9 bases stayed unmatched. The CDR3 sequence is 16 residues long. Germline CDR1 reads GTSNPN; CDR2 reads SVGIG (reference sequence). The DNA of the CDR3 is TGTGCCTGGAGTGTAGGGCAGAGACAGGGAAACTATGGCTACACCTTC. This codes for CAWSVGQRQGNYGYTF.

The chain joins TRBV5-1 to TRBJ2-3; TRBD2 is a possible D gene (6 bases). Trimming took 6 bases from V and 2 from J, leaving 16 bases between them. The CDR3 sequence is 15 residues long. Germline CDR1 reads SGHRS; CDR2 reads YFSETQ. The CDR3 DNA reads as TGCGCCAGCACGTCGGGTAGCGGACTCACAGATACGCAGTATTTT. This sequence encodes CASTSGSGLTDTQYF.

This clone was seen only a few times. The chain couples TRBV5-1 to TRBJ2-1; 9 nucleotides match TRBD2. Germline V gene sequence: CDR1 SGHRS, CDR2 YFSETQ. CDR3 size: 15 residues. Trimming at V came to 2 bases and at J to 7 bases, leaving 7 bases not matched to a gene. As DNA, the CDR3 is TGCGCCAGCAGCTTCTTACTAGCGGGCGGGAATGAGCAGTTCTTC. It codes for CASSFLLAGGNEQFF.

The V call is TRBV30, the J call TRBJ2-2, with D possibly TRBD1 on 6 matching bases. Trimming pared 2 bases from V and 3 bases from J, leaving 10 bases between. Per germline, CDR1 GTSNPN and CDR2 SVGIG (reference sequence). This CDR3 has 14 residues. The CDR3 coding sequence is TGTGCCTGGAGTCCCCAGGGGCACACCGGGGAGCTGTTTTTT. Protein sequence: CAWSPQGHTGELFF.